This T cell receptor (beta chain) was recovered during a study of blood T cell repertoires in COVID-19. This clone was seen once. Sequencing used immunoSEQ multiplex PCR; TCRdb keeps in-frame clones, though not all of them. The data hold about 250,000 clones, with over 80% observed a single time. CDR1 is SGHTA and CDR2 is FQGNSA in the germline V gene. Trimming removed 1 base at V and 8 bases at J, with 8 bases between. The CDR3 spans 12 residues. The receptor's source is a human donor in a cohort sampled during active COVID-19. This chain links TRBV7-2 with TRBJ1-1, with a possible D match to TRBD1 (6 bases). Material for sequencing was peripheral blood. The chain's CDR3 is CASSLVRGEAFF. The CDR3 DNA sequence: TGTGCCAGCAGCTTAGTTAGGGGGGAAGCTTTCTTT.